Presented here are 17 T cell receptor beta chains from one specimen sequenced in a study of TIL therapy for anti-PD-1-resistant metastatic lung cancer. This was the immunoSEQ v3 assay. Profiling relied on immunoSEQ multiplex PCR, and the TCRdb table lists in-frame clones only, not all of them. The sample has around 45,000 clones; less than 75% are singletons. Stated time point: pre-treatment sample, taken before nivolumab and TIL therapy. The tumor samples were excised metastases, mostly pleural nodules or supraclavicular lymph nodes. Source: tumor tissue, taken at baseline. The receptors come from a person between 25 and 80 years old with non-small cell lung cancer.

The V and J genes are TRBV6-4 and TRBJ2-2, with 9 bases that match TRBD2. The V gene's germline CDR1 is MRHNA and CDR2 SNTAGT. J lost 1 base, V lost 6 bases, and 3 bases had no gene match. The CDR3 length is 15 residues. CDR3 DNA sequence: TGTGCCAGCAGCTTTAGCGGGAGGAACACCGGGGAGCTGTTTTTT. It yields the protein CASSFSGRNTGELFF.

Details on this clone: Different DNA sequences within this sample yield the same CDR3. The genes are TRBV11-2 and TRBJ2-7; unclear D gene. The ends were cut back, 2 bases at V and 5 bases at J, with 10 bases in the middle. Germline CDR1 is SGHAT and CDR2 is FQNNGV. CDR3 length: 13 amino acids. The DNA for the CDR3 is TGTGCCAGCAGCTTAATAGGGCAAAACGAGCAGTACTTC. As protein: CASSLIGQNEQYF.

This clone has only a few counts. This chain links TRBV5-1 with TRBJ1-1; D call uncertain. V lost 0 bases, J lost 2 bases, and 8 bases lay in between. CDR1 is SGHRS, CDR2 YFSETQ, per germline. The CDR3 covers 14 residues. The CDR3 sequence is CASSLGSRNTEAFF. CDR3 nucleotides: TGCGCCAGCAGCTTGGGTTCCAGAAACACTGAAGCTTTCTTT.

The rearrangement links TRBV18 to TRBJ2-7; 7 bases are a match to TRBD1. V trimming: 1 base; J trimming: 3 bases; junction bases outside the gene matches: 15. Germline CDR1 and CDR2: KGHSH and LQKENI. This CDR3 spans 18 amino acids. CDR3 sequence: CASSPQFVTGTVYYEQYF. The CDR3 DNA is TGTGCCAGCTCACCACAGTTCGTCACCGGGACAGTATACTACGAGCAGTACTTC.

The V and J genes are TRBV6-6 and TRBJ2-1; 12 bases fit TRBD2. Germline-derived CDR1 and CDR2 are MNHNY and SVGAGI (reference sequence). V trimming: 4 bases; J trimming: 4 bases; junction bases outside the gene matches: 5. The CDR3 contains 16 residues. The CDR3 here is CASSSSGGAWYNEQFF. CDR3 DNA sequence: TGTGCCAGCAGTTCTAGCGGGGGGGCATGGTACAATGAGCAGTTCTTC.

The CDR3 DNA follows: TGCAGCGTAGGGGACGGGAGCAATCAGCCCCAGCATTTT. Protein: CSVGDGSNQPQHF. The chain links TRBV29-1 to TRBJ1-5, with a weak D call TRBD1 (5 bases). Germline CDR1 SQVTM, CDR2 ANQGSEA. V lost 6 bases and J lost 1, with 10 bases in between. This CDR3 comprises 13 residues.

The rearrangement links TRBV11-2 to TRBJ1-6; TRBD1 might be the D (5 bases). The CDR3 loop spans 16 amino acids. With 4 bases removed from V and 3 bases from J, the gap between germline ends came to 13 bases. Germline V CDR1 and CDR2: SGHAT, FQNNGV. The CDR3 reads CASSSRQRDYNSPLHF. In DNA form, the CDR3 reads TGTGCCAGCAGCTCCCGACAGAGAGACTATAATTCACCCCTCCACTTT.

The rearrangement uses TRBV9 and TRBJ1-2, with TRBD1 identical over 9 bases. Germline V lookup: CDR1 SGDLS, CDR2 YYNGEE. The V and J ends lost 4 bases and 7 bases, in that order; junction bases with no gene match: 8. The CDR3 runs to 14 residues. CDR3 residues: CASSITGTGSGYTF. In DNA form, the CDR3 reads TGTGCCAGCAGCATCACCGGGACAGGGAGTGGCTACACCTTC.

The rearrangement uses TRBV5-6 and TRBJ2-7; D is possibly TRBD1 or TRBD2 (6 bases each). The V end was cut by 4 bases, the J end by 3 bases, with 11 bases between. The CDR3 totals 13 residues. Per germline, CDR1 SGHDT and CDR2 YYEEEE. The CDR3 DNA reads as TGTGCCAGCAGCCAAGGGGGAGGCTACGAGCAGTACTTC. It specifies CASSQGGGYEQYF.

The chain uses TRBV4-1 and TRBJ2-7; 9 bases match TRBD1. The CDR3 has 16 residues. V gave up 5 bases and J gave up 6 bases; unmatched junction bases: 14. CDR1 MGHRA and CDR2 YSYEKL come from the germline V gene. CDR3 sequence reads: CASSYQGDRAGGEQYF. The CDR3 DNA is TGCGCCAGCAGCTACCAGGGGGACAGGGCTGGGGGCGAGCAGTACTTC.

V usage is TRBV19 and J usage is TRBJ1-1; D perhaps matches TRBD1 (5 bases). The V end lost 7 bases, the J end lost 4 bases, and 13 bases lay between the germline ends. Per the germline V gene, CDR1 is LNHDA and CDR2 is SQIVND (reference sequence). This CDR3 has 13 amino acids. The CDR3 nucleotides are TGTGCCAGTACCGGGACCTGGGCCACTGAAGCTTTCTTT. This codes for CASTGTWATEAFF.

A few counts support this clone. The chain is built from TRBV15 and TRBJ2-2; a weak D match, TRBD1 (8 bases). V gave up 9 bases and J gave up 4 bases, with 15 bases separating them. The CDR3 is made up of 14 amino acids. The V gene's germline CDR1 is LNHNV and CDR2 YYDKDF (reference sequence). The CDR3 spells CATRNRGGTGELFF. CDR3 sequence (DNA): TGTGCCACGCGAAACAGGGGGGGCACCGGGGAGCTGTTTTTT. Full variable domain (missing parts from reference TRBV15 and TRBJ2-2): DAMVIQNPRYQVTQFGKPVTLSCSQTLNHNVMYWYQQKSSQAPKLLFHYYDKDFNNEADTPDNFQSRRPNTSFCFLDIRSPGLGDTAMYLCATRNRGGTGELFFGEGSRLTVL.

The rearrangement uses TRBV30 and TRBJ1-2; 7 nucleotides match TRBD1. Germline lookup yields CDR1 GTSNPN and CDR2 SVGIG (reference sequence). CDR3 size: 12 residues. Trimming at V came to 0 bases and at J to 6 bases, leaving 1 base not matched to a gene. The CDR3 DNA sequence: TGTGCCTGGAGTGTACAGGGGAATGGCTACACCTTC. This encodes CAWSVQGNGYTF.

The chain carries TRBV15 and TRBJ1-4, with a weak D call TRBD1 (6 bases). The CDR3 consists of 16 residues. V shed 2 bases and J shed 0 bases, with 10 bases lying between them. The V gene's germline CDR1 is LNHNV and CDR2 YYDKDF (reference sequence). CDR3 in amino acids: CATSRPGGPTNEKLFF. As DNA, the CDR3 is TGTGCCACCAGCAGACCGGGGGGGCCAACTAATGAAAAACTGTTTTTT.

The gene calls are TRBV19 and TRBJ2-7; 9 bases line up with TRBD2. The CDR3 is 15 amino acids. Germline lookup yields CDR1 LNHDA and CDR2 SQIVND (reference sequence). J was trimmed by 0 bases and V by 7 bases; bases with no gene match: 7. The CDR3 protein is CASNRAGGFSYEQYF. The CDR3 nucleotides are TGTGCCAGTAACAGAGCGGGAGGTTTCTCCTACGAGCAGTACTTC.

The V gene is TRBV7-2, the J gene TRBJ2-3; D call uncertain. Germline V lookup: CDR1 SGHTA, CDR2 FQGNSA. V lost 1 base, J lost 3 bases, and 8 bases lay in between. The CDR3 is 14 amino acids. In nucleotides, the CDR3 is TGTGCCAGCAGCTTAGATCCTAGAACAGATACGCAGTATTTT. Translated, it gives CASSLDPRTDTQYF.

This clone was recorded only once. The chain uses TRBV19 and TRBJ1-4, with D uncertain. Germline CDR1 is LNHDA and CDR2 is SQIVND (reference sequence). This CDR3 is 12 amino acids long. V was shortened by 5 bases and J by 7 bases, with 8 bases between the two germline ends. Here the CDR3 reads CASSRQVEKLFF. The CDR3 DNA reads TGTGCCAGTAGTCGGCAGGTTGAAAAACTGTTTTTT.